This entry lists 4 T cell receptor beta chains sequenced from one sample in a study of T-cell memory formation after mild COVID-19. TCRdb itself ran the 5' RACE reads through MiXCR, one entry per CDR3 protein. This table has hundreds of thousands of distinct CDR3 sequences, roughly 15% appearing once. Sample: PBMCs or a T cell subset sorted from them (not recorded which). All receptors come from a young man who had mild COVID-19 (a few samples of this study predate the infection). Cell type and time point are not known.

This chain joins TRBV10-3 and TRBJ2-5; 10 bases line up with TRBD2. CDR1 and CDR2 from the germline V gene are ENHRY and SYGVKD. Trimming removed 10 bases from V and 2 bases from J; junction bases left unmatched: 7. This CDR3 is built from 14 residues. This chain's CDR3 is CATRPSGSQETQYF. In DNA form, the CDR3 reads TGTGCCACCAGACCTAGCGGGAGTCAAGAGACCCAGTACTTC.

This clonotype has more than one count but fewer than ten. The chain uses TRBV4-1 and TRBJ2-3; possibly TRBD2 for D (6 bases). The CDR3 loop spans 18 amino acids. Per germline, CDR1 MGHRA and CDR2 YSYEKL. V shed 2 bases and J shed 1 base, with 19 bases lying between them. The CDR3 protein is CASSQYVDRGIGTDTQYF. In DNA, the CDR3 is TGCGCCAGCAGCCAATATGTAGATCGGGGGATTGGCACAGATACGCAGTATTTT.

CDR3 sequence (DNA): TGTGCCAGCAGCTTCCTCTCCAGGGAAGAGACCCAGTACTTC. Protein: CASSFLSREETQYF. The genes are TRBV11-2 and TRBJ2-5; D possibly corresponds to TRBD1 (5 bases). The CDR3 contains 14 residues. Germline CDR1 and CDR2: SGHAT and FQNNGV. V was shortened by 3 bases and J by 3 bases, with 11 bases between the two germline ends.

This clonotype showed up just a few times. The chain joins TRBV6-1 to TRBJ2-6; no definite D call. Trimming took 7 bases from V and 0 from J, leaving 7 bases between them. Germline CDR1 MNHNS, CDR2 SASEGT. The CDR3 spans 14 residues. The CDR3 region has the DNA TGTGCCAGCATCACCGACTCTGGGGCCAACGTCCTGACTTTC. Protein: CASITDSGANVLTF.